The 21 T cell receptor beta chains in this list originate from one sample, sequenced in a study of beta chain features in type 1 diabetes. Study-level findings and limits: TCRB CDR3s from Type 1 diabetes patients were moderately but significantly shorter in all four CD4+ subsets.

All of the isolated RNA was reverse transcribed, so expressed TCRB transcripts were sequenced. The method was immunoSEQ multiplex PCR; TCRdb's version includes in-frame clones alone and lacks a portion of them. The table has hundreds of thousands of clones, 15% seen once. No antigens are known for them. The sample comprised naive CD4+ T cells from blood. These receptors all come from a man between 18 and 29 years old with type 1 diabetes.

The gene calls are TRBV6-6 and TRBJ2-1, with 11 bases matching TRBD2. Germline V CDR1 and CDR2: MNHNY, SVGAGI (reference sequence). The V segment lost 7 bases and the J segment 10 bases; nucleotides outside the gene matches: 6. CDR3 length: 13 amino acids. CDR3: CASILAGGREQFF. The CDR3 DNA reads as TGTGCCAGCATTCTAGCGGGAGGAAGGGAGCAGTTCTTC.

The sample holds a few counts of this clone. The chain combines TRBV5-4 with TRBJ1-1; D may be TRBD1 (5 bases). The V gene lost 4 bases and the J gene lost 0 bases, with 7 bases spanning the gap. The CDR3 is 13 amino acids. CDR1 SGHNT and CDR2 YYREEE come from the germline V gene (reference sequence). Here the CDR3 reads CASSVTVNTEAFF. In nucleotides, the CDR3 is TGTGCCAGCAGCGTGACAGTGAACACTGAAGCTTTCTTT.

V usage is TRBV5-1 and J usage is TRBJ2-7; D call uncertain. The V end lost 4 bases, the J end lost 0 bases, and 14 bases lay between the germline ends. This CDR3 is 15 amino acids long. The germline V gene encodes CDR1 SGHRS and CDR2 YFSETQ. CDR3 region: CASSRGTESSYEQYF. The CDR3 coding sequence is TGCGCCAGCAGCCGTGGTACGGAGAGCTCCTACGAGCAGTACTTC.

V is TRBV9 and J is TRBJ2-2; D perhaps matches TRBD1 (6 bases). Germline V gene data show CDR1 as SGDLS and CDR2 as YYNGEE. The V end lost 3 bases, the J end lost 5 bases, and 8 bases lay between the germline ends. CDR3 length: 13 residues. As DNA, the CDR3 is TGTGCCAGCAGCGGGCAGGGGACCGGGGAGCTGTTTTTT. It codes for CASSGQGTGELFF.

This clone was found a few times. The chain joins TRBV9 to TRBJ2-5; 7 nucleotides line up with TRBD2. The length of the CDR3 is 15 residues. CDR1 SGDLS and CDR2 YYNGEE come from the germline V gene. J gave up 2 bases and V 0 bases, and 4 bases lay outside the gene matches. DNA of the CDR3: TGTGCCAGCAGCGTAGGGACTAGTGCTCAAGAGACCCAGTACTTC. It translates to CASSVGTSAQETQYF. Together with reference TRBV9 and TRBJ2-5, the CDR3 gives the full variable domain: DSGVTQTPKHLITATGQRVTLRCSPRSGDLSVYWYQQSLDQGLQFLIQYYNGEERAKGNILERFSAQQFPDLHSELNLSSLELGDSALYFCASSVGTSAQETQYFGPGTRLLVL.

This rearrangement joins TRBV7-2 to TRBJ2-3; possible D gene TRBD1, 5 bases. The V gene's germline CDR1 is SGHTA and CDR2 FQGNSA. V was shortened by 5 bases and J by 1 base, with 13 bases between the two germline ends. This CDR3 is built from 15 residues. The CDR3 bases are TGTGCCAGCAGCCTGTCGTCAGGGCGCACAGATACGCAGTATTTT. This encodes CASSLSSGRTDTQYF.

This clone came up a few times. This rearrangement joins TRBV6-5 to TRBJ2-7, with 13 bases matching TRBD2. V dropped 4 bases and J dropped 5; count of bases not matched to a gene: 5. Germline CDR1 and CDR2: MNHEY and SVGAGI. This CDR3 comprises 15 residues. Here the CDR3 DNA reads TGTGCCAGCAGTTCCACAGGGACTAGCGGGAACGAGCAGTACTTC. It specifies CASSSTGTSGNEQYF.

V and J are TRBV5-4 and TRBJ2-3; TRBD2 agrees at 14 bases. This CDR3 contains 16 residues. The J segment lost 3 bases and the V segment lost 6 bases, leaving 6 bases of the junction unmatched. Germline loops: CDR1 SGHNT, CDR2 YYREEE (reference sequence). For the CDR3, the DNA is TGTGCCAGCACCGAACGACTAGCGGGAGGGACAGATACGCAGTATTTT. Translation: CASTERLAGGTDTQYF.

CDR3 amino acids: CASSYGLPNEQFF. The CDR3 DNA reads TGCGCCAGCAGCTACGGACTACCAAATGAGCAGTTCTTC. The gene calls are TRBV5-1 and TRBJ2-1; D possibly corresponds to TRBD2 (6 bases). In germline, CDR1 is SGHRS, CDR2 YFSETQ. The germline V and J ends were trimmed by 3 bases and 7 bases, with 11 bases remaining between them. The CDR3 spans 13 residues.

This clone has only a few counts. The rearrangement uses TRBV5-1 and TRBJ2-1, with 7 bases identical to TRBD2. The germline gives CDR1 SGHRS, CDR2 YFSETQ. The V and J ends lost 4 bases and 6 bases, in that order; junction bases with no gene match: 10. This CDR3 contains 15 residues. The CDR3: CASSRRSGGSNEQFF. The CDR3 DNA sequence: TGCGCCAGCAGCCGCCGCTCTGGCGGGAGCAATGAGCAGTTCTTC.

The J gene is TRBJ1-1, the V gene TRBV7-9; D ambiguous. The CDR3 runs 15 residues. Germline loops: CDR1 SEHNR, CDR2 FQNEAQ (reference sequence). Deletions cut 5 bases from V and 8 bases from J, with 21 bases between. The CDR3 here is CASSPYSGRGTEAFF. The CDR3 coding sequence is TGTGCCAGCAGCCCCTACAGCGGTCGGGGTACGGAAGCTTTCTTT.

The chain combines TRBV4-3 with TRBJ1-4, with TRBD1 matching 9 bases. There are 14 residues in the CDR3. The trim removed 4 bases at V and 8 bases at J, leaving 5 bases unmatched. CDR1 LGHNA and CDR2 YSLEER come from the germline V gene. The CDR3 region has the DNA TGCGCCAGCAGCCTAGGGACAGGGTCGGAAAAACTGTTTTTT. Its protein product is CASSLGTGSEKLFF.

This clone was seen more than once but under ten times. This sequence joins TRBV4-3 and TRBJ1-4; TRBD1 agrees at 7 bases. Germline V gene data show CDR1 as LGHNA and CDR2 as YSLEER. The CDR3 contains 15 residues. Losses at the gene ends were 4 bases for V and 5 bases for J; bases not matched to a gene: 7. The CDR3 here is CASSPRTGGNEKLFF. The CDR3 DNA reads TGCGCCAGCAGCCCACGGACAGGAGGGAATGAAAAACTGTTTTTT.

The chain uses TRBV18 and TRBJ2-3; the D gene is possibly TRBD2 (5 bases). V lost 3 bases and J 4 bases, leaving 17 bases between the germline ends. The CDR3 is 16 residues long. CDR1 is KGHSH and CDR2 is LQKENI in the germline V gene. CDR3 DNA: TGTGCCAGCTCACCCATCTCACCGGGAAGGGCAGATACGCAGTATTTT. It yields the protein CASSPISPGRADTQYF.

This rearrangement joins TRBV30 to TRBJ2-7; 7 positions match TRBD2. CDR3 length: 15 residues. V trimming: 1 base; J trimming: 4 bases; junction bases outside the gene matches: 10. The germline V gene has CDR1 GTSNPN and CDR2 SVGIG (reference sequence). The CDR3 spells CAWSGEGPTLYEQYF. CDR3 DNA sequence: TGTGCCTGGAGTGGGGAGGGGCCCACTCTGTACGAGCAGTACTTC.

The sample holds a few counts of this clone. This chain joins TRBV7-2 and TRBJ2-1, with TRBD2 matching over 7 bases. The trim removed 2 bases at V and 0 bases at J, leaving 10 bases unmatched. This CDR3 is built from 18 residues. Germline V gene lookup returns CDR1 SGHTA and CDR2 FQGNSA. The CDR3 loop reads CASSLFSWGGSSYNEQFF. The DNA for the CDR3 is TGTGCCAGCAGCTTATTCTCCTGGGGGGGGAGCTCCTACAATGAGCAGTTCTTC.

In this sample, this clone turned up a few times. This rearrangement joins TRBV30 to TRBJ2-3; D possibly corresponds to TRBD2 (7 bases). There are 15 residues in the CDR3. Germline CDR1 reads GTSNPN; CDR2 reads SVGIG (reference sequence). Trimming took off 2 bases at V and 1 base at J, with 13 bases between the two ends. CDR3 DNA: TGTGCCTGGAGTAGAGGGGGGGCGGGCACAGATACGCAGTATTTT. Translated, it gives CAWSRGGAGTDTQYF.

This clone was picked up a small number of times. The gene calls are TRBV7-2 and TRBJ2-5; D perhaps matches TRBD1 (5 bases). Between the trimmed V and J ends, which lost 1 base and 4 bases, there was a span of 22 bases. Germline V gene sequence: CDR1 SGHTA, CDR2 FQGNSA. The CDR3 totals 18 residues. Here the CDR3 DNA reads TGTGCCAGCAGCTTAGATCGCTTCCAGGTGGGGCCGAGAGAGACCCAGTACTTC. This encodes CASSLDRFQVGPRETQYF.

This clone was observed a few times. The chain combines TRBV5-1 with TRBJ2-3; 8 nucleotides match TRBD1. The J segment lost 3 bases and the V segment lost 2 bases, leaving 5 bases of the junction unmatched. This CDR3 region has 15 residues. Germline CDR1 is SGHRS and CDR2 is YFSETQ. The CDR3 DNA sequence: TGCGCCAGCAGCTTCGGACAGGGAATAACAGATACGCAGTATTTT. This codes for CASSFGQGITDTQYF.

This clone has only a few counts. The chain employs TRBV15 and TRBJ2-5; D is unclear. Trimming pared 0 bases from V and 5 bases from J, leaving 10 bases between. Germline CDR1 and CDR2: LNHNV and YYDKDF (reference sequence). The CDR3 length is 14 residues. The CDR3 sequence: CATSRDRDDETQYF. DNA for the CDR3: TGTGCCACCAGCAGAGATCGCGATGATGAGACCCAGTACTTC.

This clone was observed a handful of times. The chain uses TRBV7-2 and TRBJ2-1, with TRBD1 matching over 9 bases. Germline CDR1 SGHTA, CDR2 FQGNSA. J gave up 5 bases and V 4 bases, and 3 bases lay outside the gene matches. CDR3 length equals 14 residues. CDR3: CASSSGQGHNEQFF. The CDR3 nucleotides read TGTGCCAGCAGCTCCGGACAGGGGCACAATGAGCAGTTCTTC.